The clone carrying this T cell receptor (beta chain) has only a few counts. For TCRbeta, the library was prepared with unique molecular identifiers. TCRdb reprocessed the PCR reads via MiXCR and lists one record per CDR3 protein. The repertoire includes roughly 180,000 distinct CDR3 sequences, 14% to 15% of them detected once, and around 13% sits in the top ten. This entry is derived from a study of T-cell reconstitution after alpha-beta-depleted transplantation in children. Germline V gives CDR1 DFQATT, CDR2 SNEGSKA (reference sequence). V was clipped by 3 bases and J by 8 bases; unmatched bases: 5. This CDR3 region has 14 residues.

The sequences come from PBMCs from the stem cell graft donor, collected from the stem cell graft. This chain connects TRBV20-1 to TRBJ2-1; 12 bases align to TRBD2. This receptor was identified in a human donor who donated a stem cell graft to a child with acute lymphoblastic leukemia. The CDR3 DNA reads TGCAGTGCTAGCCAACTAGCGGGAGGCGATGAGCAGTTCTTC. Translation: CSASQLAGGDEQFF.